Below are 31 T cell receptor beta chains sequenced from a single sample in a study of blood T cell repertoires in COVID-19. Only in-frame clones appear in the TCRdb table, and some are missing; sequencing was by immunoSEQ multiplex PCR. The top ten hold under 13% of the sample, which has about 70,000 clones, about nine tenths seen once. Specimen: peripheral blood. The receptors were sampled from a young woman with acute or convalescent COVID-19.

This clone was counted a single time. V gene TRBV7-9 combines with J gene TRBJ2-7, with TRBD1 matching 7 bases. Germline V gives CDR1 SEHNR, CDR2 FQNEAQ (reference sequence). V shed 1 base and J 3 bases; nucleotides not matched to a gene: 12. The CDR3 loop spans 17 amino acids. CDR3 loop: CASSLGPTGAENYEQYF. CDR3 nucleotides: TGTGCCAGCAGCTTAGGCCCCACAGGGGCCGAGAACTACGAGCAGTACTTC.

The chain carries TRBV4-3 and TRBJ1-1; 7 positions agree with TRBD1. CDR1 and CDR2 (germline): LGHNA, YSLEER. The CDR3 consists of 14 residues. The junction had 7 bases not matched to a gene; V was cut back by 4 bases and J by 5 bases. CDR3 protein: CASSRQGGQTEAFF. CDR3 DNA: TGCGCCAGCAGCCGGCAAGGGGGCCAGACTGAAGCTTTCTTT.

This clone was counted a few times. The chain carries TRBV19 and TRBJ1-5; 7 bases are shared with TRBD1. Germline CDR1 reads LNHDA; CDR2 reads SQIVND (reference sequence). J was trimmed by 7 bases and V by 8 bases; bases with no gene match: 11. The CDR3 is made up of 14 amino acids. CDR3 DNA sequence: TGTGCCAGTGGGCCAGGGGGAGGTATCCAGCCCCAGCATTTT. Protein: CASGPGGGIQPQHF.

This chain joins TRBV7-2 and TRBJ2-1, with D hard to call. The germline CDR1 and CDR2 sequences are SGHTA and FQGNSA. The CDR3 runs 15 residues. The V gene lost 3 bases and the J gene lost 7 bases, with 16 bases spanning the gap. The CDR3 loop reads CASSLTTNPFNEQFF. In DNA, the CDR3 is TGTGCCAGCAGCTTGACAACCAACCCTTTTAATGAGCAGTTCTTC.

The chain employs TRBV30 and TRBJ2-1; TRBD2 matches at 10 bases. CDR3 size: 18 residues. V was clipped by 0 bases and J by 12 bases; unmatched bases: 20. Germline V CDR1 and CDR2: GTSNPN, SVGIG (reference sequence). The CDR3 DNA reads TGTGCCTGGAGTGTTCCGACTAGCGGGCCGCACCGTTTGCGTGGGCAGTTCTTC. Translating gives CAWSVPTSGPHRLRGQFF.

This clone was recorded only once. This CDR3 is CASSKGLAGANTQYF. Here the CDR3 DNA reads TGTGCCAGCAGCAAGGGACTAGCGGGGGCAAATACGCAGTATTTT. V gene TRBV7-2 combines with J gene TRBJ2-3; the match to TRBD2 covers 14 bases. Per germline, CDR1 SGHTA and CDR2 FQGNSA. There are 15 residues in the CDR3. J lost 7 bases, V lost 5 bases, and 5 bases had no gene match.

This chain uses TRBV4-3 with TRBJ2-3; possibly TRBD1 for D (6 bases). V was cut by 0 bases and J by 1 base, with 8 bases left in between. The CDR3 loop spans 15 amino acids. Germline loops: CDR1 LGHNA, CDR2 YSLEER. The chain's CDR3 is CASSQENRGTDTQYF. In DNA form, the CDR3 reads TGCGCCAGCAGCCAAGAAAACAGGGGCACAGATACGCAGTATTTT.

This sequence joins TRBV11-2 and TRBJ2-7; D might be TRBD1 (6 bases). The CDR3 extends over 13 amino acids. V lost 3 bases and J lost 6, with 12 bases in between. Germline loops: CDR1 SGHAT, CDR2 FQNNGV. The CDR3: CASSFGSGVEQYF. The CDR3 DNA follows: TGTGCCAGCAGCTTCGGGTCAGGGGTCGAGCAGTACTTC.

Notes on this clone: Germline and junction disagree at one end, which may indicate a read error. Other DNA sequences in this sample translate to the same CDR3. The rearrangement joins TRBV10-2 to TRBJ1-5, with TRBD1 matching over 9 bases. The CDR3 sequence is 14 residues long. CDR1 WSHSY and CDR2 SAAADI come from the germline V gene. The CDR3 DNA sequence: TGTGCCAGCAGGGGACAGGGCGAAAGTCAGCCCCAGCATTTT. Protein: CASRGQGESQPQHF.

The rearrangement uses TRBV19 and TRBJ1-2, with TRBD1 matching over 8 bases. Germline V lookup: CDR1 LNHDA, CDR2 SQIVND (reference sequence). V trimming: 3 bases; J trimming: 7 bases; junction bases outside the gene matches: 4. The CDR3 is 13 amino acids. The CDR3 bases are TGTGCCAGTAGTATTTCCGGGACAGGTGGCTACACCTTC. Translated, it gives CASSISGTGGYTF.

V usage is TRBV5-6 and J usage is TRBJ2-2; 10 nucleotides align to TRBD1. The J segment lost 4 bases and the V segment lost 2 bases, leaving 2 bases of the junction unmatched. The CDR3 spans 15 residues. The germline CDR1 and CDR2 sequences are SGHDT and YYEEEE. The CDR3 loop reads CASSFRDRGTGELFF. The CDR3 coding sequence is TGTGCCAGCAGCTTTAGGGACAGGGGCACCGGGGAGCTGTTTTTT.

DNA for the CDR3: TGCGCCAGCAGCTTGGTAACTAGCGGGGGGAGTGAGCAGTTCTTC. Translated, it gives CASSLVTSGGSEQFF. This sequence joins TRBV5-1 and TRBJ2-1; TRBD2 aligns across 12 bases. Germline V lookup: CDR1 SGHRS, CDR2 YFSETQ. This CDR3 region has 15 residues. V lost 0 bases and J lost 9; bases outside the gene matches: 4.

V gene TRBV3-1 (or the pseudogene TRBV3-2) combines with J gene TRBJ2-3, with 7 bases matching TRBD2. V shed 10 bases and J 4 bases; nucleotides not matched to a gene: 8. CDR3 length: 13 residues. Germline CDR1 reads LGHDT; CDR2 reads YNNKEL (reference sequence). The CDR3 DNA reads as TGTGCCACGAGTGGTGGGAGGGCAGATACGCAGTATTTT. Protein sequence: CATSGGRADTQYF.

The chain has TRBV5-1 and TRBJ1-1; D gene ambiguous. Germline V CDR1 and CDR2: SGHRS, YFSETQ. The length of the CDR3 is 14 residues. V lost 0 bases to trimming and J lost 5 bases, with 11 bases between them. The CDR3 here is CASSLAGSGTEAFF. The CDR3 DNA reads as TGCGCCAGCAGCTTGGCGGGTTCGGGAACTGAAGCTTTCTTT.

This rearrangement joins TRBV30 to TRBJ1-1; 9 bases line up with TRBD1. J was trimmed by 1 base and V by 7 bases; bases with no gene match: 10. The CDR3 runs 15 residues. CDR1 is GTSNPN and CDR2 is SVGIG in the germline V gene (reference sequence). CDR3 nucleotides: TGTGCCTTCCAAGGGGGGACAGGGCAGAACACTGAAGCTTTCTTT. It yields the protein CAFQGGTGQNTEAFF.

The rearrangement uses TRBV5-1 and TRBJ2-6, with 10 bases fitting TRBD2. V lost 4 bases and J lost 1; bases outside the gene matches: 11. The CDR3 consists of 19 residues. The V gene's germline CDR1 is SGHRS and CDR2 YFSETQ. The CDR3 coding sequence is TGCGCCAGCAGCAAAACCGGGACTAGCGTGGTTTCTGGGGCCAACGTCCTGACTTTC. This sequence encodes CASSKTGTSVVSGANVLTF.

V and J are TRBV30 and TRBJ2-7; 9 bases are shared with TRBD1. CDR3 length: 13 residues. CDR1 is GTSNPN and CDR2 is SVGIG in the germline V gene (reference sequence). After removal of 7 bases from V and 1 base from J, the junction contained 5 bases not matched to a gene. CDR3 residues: CAYAQGASYEQYF. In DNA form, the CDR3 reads TGTGCCTACGCACAGGGGGCTTCCTACGAGCAGTACTTC.

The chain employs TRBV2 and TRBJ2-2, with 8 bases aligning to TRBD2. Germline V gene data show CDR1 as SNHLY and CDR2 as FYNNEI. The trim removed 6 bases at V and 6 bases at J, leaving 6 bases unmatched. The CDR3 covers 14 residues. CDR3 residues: CASSSRRGAGELFF. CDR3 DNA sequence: TGTGCCAGCAGCTCCCGGCGGGGGGCCGGGGAGCTGTTTTTT.

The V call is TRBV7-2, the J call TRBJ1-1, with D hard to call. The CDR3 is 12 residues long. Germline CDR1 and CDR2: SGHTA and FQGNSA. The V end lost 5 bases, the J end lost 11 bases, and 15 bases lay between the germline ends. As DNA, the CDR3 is TGTGCCAGCAGCGATACAGCAGCGGGGGCTTTCTTT. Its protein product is CASSDTAAGAFF.

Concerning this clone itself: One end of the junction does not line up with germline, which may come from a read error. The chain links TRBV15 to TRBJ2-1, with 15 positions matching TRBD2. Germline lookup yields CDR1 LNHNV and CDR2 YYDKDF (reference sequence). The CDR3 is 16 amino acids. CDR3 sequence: CATSRDFGTSGRIQLF. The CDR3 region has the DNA TGTGCCACCAGCAGAGATTTCGGGACTAGCGGGAGGATCCAGCTCTTC.

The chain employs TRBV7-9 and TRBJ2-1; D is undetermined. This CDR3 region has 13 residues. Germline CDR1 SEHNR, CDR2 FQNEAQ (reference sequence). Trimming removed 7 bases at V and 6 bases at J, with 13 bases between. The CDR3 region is CASTPGERNEQFF. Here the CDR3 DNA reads TGTGCCAGCACCCCCGGCGAGCGCAATGAGCAGTTCTTC.

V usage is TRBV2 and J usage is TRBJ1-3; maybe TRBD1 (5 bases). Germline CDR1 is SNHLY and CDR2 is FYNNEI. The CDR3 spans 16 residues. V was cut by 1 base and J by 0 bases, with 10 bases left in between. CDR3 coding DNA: TGTGCCAGCAGTGAAGGCAGGGCCATCTCTGGAAACACCATATATTTT. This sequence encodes CASSEGRAISGNTIYF.

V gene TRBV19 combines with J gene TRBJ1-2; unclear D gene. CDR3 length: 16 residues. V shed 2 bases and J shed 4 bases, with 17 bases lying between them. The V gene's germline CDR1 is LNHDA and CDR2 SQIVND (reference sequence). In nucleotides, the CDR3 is TGTGCCAGTAGTATATCCAAATCCGCCCCGGTCTATGGCTACACCTTC. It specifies CASSISKSAPVYGYTF.

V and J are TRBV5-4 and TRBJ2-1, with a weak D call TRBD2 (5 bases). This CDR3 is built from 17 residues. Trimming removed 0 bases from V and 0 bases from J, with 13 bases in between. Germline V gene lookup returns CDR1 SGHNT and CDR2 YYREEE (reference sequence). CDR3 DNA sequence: TGTGCCAGCAGCTTGGTCCCTCTAGCAGACTCCTACAATGAGCAGTTCTTC. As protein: CASSLVPLADSYNEQFF.

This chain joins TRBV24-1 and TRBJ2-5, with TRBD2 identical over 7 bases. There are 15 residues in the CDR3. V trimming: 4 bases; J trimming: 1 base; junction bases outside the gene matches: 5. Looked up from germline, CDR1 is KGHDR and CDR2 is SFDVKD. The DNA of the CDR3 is TGTGCCACCAGTGAGCCCGGGGAGGGCCAAGAGACCCAGTACTTC. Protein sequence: CATSEPGEGQETQYF.

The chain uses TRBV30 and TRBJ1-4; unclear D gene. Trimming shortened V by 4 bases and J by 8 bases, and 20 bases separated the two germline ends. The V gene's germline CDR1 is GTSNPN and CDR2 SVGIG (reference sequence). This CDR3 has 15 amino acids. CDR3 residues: CAWNSRRVRGEKLFF. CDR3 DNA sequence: TGTGCCTGGAATTCAAGGAGGGTACGAGGGGAAAAACTGTTTTTT.

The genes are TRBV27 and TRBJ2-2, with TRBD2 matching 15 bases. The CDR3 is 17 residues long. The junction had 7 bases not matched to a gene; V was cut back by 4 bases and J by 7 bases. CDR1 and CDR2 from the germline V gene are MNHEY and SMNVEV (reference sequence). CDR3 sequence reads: CASSSHRTSGGVGELFF. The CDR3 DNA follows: TGTGCCAGCAGTTCACACCGGACTAGCGGGGGGGTCGGGGAGCTGTTTTTT.

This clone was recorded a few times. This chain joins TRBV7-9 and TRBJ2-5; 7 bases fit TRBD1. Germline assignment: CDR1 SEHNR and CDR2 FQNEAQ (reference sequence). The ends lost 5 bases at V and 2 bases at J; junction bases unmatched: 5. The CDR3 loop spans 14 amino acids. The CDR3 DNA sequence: TGTGCCAGCAGCCAAGTGGGACAGCAAGAGACCCAGTACTTC. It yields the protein CASSQVGQQETQYF.

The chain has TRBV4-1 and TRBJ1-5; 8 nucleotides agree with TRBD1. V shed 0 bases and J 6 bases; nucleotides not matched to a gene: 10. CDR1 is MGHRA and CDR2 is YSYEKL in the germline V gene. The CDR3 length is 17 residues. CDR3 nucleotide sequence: TGCGCCAGCAGCCAAGATTCCGGACAGGGTGGAATTCAGCCCCAGCATTTT. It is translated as CASSQDSGQGGIQPQHF.

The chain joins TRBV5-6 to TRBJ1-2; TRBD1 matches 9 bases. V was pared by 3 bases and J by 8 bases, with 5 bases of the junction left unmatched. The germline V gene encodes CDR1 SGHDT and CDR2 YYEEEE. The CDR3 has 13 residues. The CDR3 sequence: CASSYRGPLGYTF. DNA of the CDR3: TGTGCCAGCAGCTACAGGGGGCCATTAGGCTACACCTTC.

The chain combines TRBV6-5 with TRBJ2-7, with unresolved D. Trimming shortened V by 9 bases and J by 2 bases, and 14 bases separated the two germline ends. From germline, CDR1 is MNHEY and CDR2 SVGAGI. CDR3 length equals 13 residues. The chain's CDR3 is CASSNYAPYEQYF. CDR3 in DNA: TGTGCCAGTTCAAACTACGCGCCCTACGAGCAGTACTTC.